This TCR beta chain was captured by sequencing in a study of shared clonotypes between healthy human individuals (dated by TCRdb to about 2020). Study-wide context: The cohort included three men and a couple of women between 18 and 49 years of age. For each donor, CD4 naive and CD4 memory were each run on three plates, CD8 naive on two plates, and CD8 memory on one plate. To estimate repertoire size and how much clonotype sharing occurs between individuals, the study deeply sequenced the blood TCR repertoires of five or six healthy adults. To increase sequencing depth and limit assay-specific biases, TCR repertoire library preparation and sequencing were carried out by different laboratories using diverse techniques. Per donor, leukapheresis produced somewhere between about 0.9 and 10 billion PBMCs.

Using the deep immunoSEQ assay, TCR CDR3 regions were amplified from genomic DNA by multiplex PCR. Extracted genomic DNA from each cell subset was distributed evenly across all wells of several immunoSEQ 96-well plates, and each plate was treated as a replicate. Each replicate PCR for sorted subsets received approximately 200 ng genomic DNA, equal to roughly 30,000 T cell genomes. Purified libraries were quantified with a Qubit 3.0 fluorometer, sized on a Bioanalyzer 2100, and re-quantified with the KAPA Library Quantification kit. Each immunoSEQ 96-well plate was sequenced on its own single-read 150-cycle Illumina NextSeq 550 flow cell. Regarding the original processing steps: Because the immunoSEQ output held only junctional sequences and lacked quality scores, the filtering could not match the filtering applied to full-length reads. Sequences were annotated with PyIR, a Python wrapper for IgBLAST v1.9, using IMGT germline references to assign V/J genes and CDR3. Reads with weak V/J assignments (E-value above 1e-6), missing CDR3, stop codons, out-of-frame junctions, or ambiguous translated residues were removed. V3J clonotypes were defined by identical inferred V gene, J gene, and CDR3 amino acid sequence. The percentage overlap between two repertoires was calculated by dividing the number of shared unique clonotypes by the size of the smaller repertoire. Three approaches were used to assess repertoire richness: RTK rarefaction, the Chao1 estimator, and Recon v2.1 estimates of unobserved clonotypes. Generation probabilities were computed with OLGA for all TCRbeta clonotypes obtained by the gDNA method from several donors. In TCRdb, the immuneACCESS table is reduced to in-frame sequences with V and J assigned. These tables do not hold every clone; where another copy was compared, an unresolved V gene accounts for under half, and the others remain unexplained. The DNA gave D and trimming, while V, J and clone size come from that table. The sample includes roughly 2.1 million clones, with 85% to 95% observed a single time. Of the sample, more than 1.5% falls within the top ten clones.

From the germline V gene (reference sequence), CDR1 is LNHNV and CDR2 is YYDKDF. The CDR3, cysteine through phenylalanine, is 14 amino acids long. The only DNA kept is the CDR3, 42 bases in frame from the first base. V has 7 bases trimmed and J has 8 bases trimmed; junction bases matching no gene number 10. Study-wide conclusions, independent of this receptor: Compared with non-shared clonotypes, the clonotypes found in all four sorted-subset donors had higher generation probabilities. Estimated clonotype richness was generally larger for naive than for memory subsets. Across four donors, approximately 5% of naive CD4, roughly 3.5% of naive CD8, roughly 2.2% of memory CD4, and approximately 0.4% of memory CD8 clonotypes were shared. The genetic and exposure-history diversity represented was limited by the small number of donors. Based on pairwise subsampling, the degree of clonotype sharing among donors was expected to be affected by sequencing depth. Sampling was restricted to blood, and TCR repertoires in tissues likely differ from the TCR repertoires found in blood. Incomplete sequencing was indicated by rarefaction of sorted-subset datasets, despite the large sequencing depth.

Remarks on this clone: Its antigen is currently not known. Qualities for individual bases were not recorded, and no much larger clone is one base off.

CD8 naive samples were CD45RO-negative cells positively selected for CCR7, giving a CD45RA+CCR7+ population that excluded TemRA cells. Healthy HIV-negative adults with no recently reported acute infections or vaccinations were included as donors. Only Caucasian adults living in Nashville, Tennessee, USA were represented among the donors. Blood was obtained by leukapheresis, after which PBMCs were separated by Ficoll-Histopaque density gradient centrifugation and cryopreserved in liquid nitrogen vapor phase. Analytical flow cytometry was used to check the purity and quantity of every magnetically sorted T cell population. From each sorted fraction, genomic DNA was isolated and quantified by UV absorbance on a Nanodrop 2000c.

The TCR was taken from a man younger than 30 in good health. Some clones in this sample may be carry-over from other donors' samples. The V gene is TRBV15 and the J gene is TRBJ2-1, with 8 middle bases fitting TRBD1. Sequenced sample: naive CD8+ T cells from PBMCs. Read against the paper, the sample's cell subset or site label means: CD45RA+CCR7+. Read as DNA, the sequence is TGTGCCACCATCACCGACAGGGGTGGGGATGAGCAGTTCTTC. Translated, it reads CATITDRGGDEQFF. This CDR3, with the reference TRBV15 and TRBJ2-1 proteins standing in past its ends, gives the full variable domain DAMVIQNPRYQVTQFGKPVTLSCSQTLNHNVMYWYQQKSSQAPKLLFHYYDKDFNNEADTPDNFQSRRPNTSFCFLDIRSPGLGDTAMYLCATITDRGGDEQFFGPGTRLTVL.